This is a list of T cell receptor beta chains from one sample in a study of cytomegalovirus exposure and HLA in healthy donors. Sequencing used immunoSEQ multiplex PCR; TCRdb keeps in-frame clones, though not all of them. The repertoire holds just over 150,000 clones, with around 79% as singletons. The sequenced sample consisted of PBMCs. The receptors shown here come from a woman aged 40 to 50 in good health and CMV-seronegative. Both conserved end residues are part of each CDR3. Each record gives: V gene, D gene, J gene, clone size, CDR3 protein, CDR3 DNA. The D gene is left open where the match is weak. Expanded clones are given a class, and other clones once, few, many or no size at all.

v_call: TRBV7-8
d_call: TRBD2
j_call: TRBJ2-1
clone_size: NA
cdr3_aa: CASSLVMSGGANEQFF
cdr3_nt: TGTGCCAGCAGCTTAGTCATGAGCGGGGGGGCCAATGAGCAGTTCTTC

v_call: TRBV7-9
d_call: TRBD1
j_call: TRBJ2-6
clone_size: few
cdr3_aa: CASSPRGRTGVTGANVLTF
cdr3_nt: TGTGCCAGCAGCCCTCGCGGGCGGACAGGGGTAACTGGGGCCAACGTCCTGACTTTC

v_call: TRBV19
d_call: TRBD2
j_call: TRBJ2-2
clone_size: NA
cdr3_aa: CASSSGGGANTGELFF
cdr3_nt: TGTGCCAGTAGTTCGGGCGGGGGAGCGAACACCGGGGAGCTGTTTTTT

v_call: TRBV5-1
d_call: NA
j_call: TRBJ2-1
clone_size: NA
cdr3_aa: CASSLEVAVNEQFF
cdr3_nt: TGCGCCAGCAGCTTGGAGGTAGCCGTAAATGAGCAGTTCTTC

v_call: TRBV21-1
d_call: NA
j_call: TRBJ1-5
clone_size: NA
cdr3_aa: CASSNGAGRGNQPQHF
cdr3_nt: TGTGCCAGCAGCAATGGGGCCGGGAGAGGCAATCAGCCCCAGCATTTT

v_call: TRBV7-8
d_call: NA
j_call: TRBJ1-1
clone_size: NA
cdr3_aa: CASSEYRDSRAGTEAFF
cdr3_nt: TGTGCCAGCAGCGAATATCGCGACAGTAGAGCAGGAACTGAAGCTTTCTTT

v_call: TRBV4-1
d_call: TRBD1
j_call: TRBJ2-1
clone_size: NA
cdr3_aa: CASSPETGSGNEQFF
cdr3_nt: TGCGCCAGCAGCCCAGAGACAGGGAGTGGCAATGAGCAGTTCTTC

v_call: TRBV15
d_call: NA
j_call: TRBJ2-5
clone_size: NA
cdr3_aa: CATSRDMTQYF
cdr3_nt: TGTGCCACCAGCAGAGATATGACCCAGTACTTC

v_call: TRBV4-2
d_call: TRBD2
j_call: TRBJ2-1
clone_size: NA
cdr3_aa: CASSQEWAGGHSYNEQFF
cdr3_nt: TGTGCCAGCAGCCAAGAATGGGCGGGGGGCCACTCCTACAATGAGCAGTTCTTC

v_call: TRBV2
d_call: NA
j_call: TRBJ1-2
clone_size: NA
cdr3_aa: CASLRISGYTF
cdr3_nt: TGTGCCAGCTTGCGGATCAGTGGCTACACCTTC

v_call: TRBV4-1
d_call: NA
j_call: TRBJ1-1
clone_size: NA
cdr3_aa: CASSQAGVAGRTEAFF
cdr3_nt: TGCGCCAGCAGCCAAGCGGGGGTGGCCGGCAGGACTGAAGCTTTCTTT

v_call: TRBV2
d_call: TRBD2
j_call: TRBJ2-5
clone_size: NA
cdr3_aa: CASVLGGGDQETQYF
cdr3_nt: TGTGCCAGCGTCTTGGGCGGGGGGGACCAAGAGACCCAGTACTTC

v_call: TRBV2
d_call: NA
j_call: TRBJ2-6
clone_size: once
cdr3_aa: CASSERRGSGANVLTF
cdr3_nt: TGTGCCAGCAGTGAACGAAGGGGCTCTGGGGCCAACGTCCTGACTTTC

v_call: TRBV15
d_call: TRBD1
j_call: TRBJ2-4
clone_size: NA
cdr3_aa: CATSRDLGTENIQYF
cdr3_nt: TGTGCCACCAGCAGAGATCTCGGGACAGAAAACATTCAGTACTTC

v_call: TRBV15
d_call: TRBD1
j_call: TRBJ2-3
clone_size: few
cdr3_aa: CATSSGQGPDTQYF
cdr3_nt: TGTGCCACCAGCAGTGGACAGGGTCCAGATACGCAGTATTTT

v_call: TRBV27
d_call: TRBD1
j_call: TRBJ1-4
clone_size: NA
cdr3_aa: CASSLSATRDRNEKLFF
cdr3_nt: TGTGCCAGCAGTTTATCCGCAACCCGGGACAGGAATGAAAAACTGTTTTTT

v_call: TRBV5-1
d_call: NA
j_call: TRBJ1-1
clone_size: NA
cdr3_aa: CASSWGGGDTEAFF
cdr3_nt: TGCGCCAGCAGCTGGGGTGGGGGGGACACTGAAGCTTTCTTT

v_call: TRBV7-9
d_call: NA
j_call: TRBJ1-1
clone_size: NA
cdr3_aa: CASSTLGGTEAFF
cdr3_nt: TGTGCCAGCAGCACACTGGGAGGGACTGAAGCTTTCTTT

v_call: TRBV7-3
d_call: NA
j_call: TRBJ2-2
clone_size: NA
cdr3_aa: CASSLMSTGELFF
cdr3_nt: TGTGCCAGCAGCTTAATGAGCACCGGGGAGCTGTTTTTT

v_call: TRBV29-1
d_call: NA
j_call: TRBJ1-1
clone_size: NA
cdr3_aa: CSVGQVVHTEAFF
cdr3_nt: TGCAGCGTTGGCCAGGTGGTACACACTGAAGCTTTCTTT

v_call: TRBV27
d_call: TRBD1
j_call: TRBJ1-2
clone_size: NA
cdr3_aa: CASRDTGTGLGYTF
cdr3_nt: TGTGCCAGCAGGGATACCGGGACAGGTTTGGGCTACACCTTC

v_call: TRBV5-8
d_call: NA
j_call: TRBJ1-3
clone_size: NA
cdr3_aa: CASSPNRASGNTIYF
cdr3_nt: TGTGCCAGCAGCCCCAACCGGGCCTCGGGGAACACCATATATTTT

v_call: TRBV14
d_call: NA
j_call: TRBJ1-1
clone_size: NA
cdr3_aa: CASSQVQLNTEAFF
cdr3_nt: TGTGCCAGCAGCCAAGTACAGTTGAACACTGAAGCTTTCTTT

v_call: TRBV25-1
d_call: TRBD2
j_call: TRBJ2-3
clone_size: once
cdr3_aa: CASSGFGLGADTQYF
cdr3_nt: TGTGCCAGCAGTGGCTTTGGACTAGGGGCAGATACGCAGTATTTT

v_call: TRBV6-1
d_call: NA
j_call: TRBJ1-1
clone_size: few
cdr3_aa: CASTQAAEAFF
cdr3_nt: TGTGCCAGCACTCAGGCAGCTGAAGCTTTCTTT

v_call: TRBV6-5
d_call: NA
j_call: TRBJ1-1
clone_size: NA
cdr3_aa: CASSLSPNTEAFF
cdr3_nt: TGTGCCAGCAGTTTATCCCCTAACACTGAAGCTTTCTTT

v_call: TRBV28
d_call: TRBD1
j_call: TRBJ1-6
clone_size: NA
cdr3_aa: CASSTLQGAGSPLHF
cdr3_nt: TGTGCCAGCAGCACCCTACAGGGGGCGGGTTCACCCCTCCACTTT

v_call: TRBV28
d_call: NA
j_call: TRBJ1-4
clone_size: once
cdr3_aa: CASSPATNEKLFF
cdr3_nt: TGTGCCAGCAGTCCGGCAACTAATGAAAAACTGTTTTTT

v_call: TRBV7-9
d_call: NA
j_call: TRBJ1-1
clone_size: NA
cdr3_aa: CASSWQIEAFF
cdr3_nt: TGTGCCAGCAGCTGGCAGATTGAAGCTTTCTTT

v_call: TRBV5-1
d_call: NA
j_call: TRBJ2-7
clone_size: once
cdr3_aa: CASSRGQTDEQYF
cdr3_nt: TGCGCCAGCAGCAGGGGCCAAACGGACGAGCAGTACTTC

v_call: TRBV4-1
d_call: NA
j_call: TRBJ1-4
clone_size: NA
cdr3_aa: CASSSGPAFNEKLFF
cdr3_nt: TGCGCCAGCAGCTCTGGGCCAGCTTTTAATGAAAAACTGTTTTTT

v_call: TRBV13
d_call: TRBD2
j_call: TRBJ2-1
clone_size: NA
cdr3_aa: CASTFRKWASGGLGQFF
cdr3_nt: TGTGCCAGCACCTTTAGGAAGTGGGCTAGCGGGGGCCTAGGGCAGTTCTTC

v_call: TRBV5-1
d_call: TRBD1
j_call: TRBJ1-4
clone_size: NA
cdr3_aa: CASSRDRATNEKLFF
cdr3_nt: TGCGCCAGCAGCCGGGACAGGGCAACTAATGAAAAACTGTTTTTT

v_call: TRBV18
d_call: TRBD1
j_call: TRBJ1-1
clone_size: NA
cdr3_aa: CASSPGTGTFHFEAFF
cdr3_nt: TGTGCCAGCTCACCCGGGACAGGGACCTTTCATTTTGAAGCTTTCTTT

v_call: TRBV4-1
d_call: NA
j_call: TRBJ1-2
clone_size: NA
cdr3_aa: CASSPGLGYTF
cdr3_nt: TGCGCCAGCAGCCCGGGTCTTGGCTACACCTTC

v_call: TRBV5-1
d_call: NA
j_call: TRBJ2-5
clone_size: NA
cdr3_aa: CASSLKLAGETQYF
cdr3_nt: TGCGCCAGCAGCTTGAAACTAGCTGGAGAGACCCAGTACTTC

v_call: TRBV5-4
d_call: NA
j_call: TRBJ1-2
clone_size: NA
cdr3_aa: CASSLSGANNYGYTF
cdr3_nt: TGTGCCAGCAGCTTATCAGGGGCAAATAACTATGGCTACACCTTC

v_call: TRBV14
d_call: TRBD1
j_call: TRBJ1-5
clone_size: NA
cdr3_aa: CASSHLENRGLDQPQHF
cdr3_nt: TGTGCCAGCAGCCACCTTGAAAACAGGGGTTTGGATCAGCCCCAGCATTTT

v_call: TRBV19
d_call: NA
j_call: TRBJ1-1
clone_size: NA
cdr3_aa: CASKRGENTEAFF
cdr3_nt: TGTGCCAGTAAGCGGGGAGAAAACACTGAAGCTTTCTTT

v_call: TRBV6-5
d_call: NA
j_call: TRBJ1-2
clone_size: NA
cdr3_aa: CASRTGPSGYTF
cdr3_nt: TGTGCCAGCAGGACAGGTCCGTCAGGCTACACCTTC

v_call: TRBV7-9
d_call: TRBD1
j_call: TRBJ1-4
clone_size: NA
cdr3_aa: CASSLASGTGGAVGEKLFF
cdr3_nt: TGTGCCAGCAGCTTAGCTTCCGGGACAGGGGGCGCGGTCGGGGAAAAACTGTTTTTT

v_call: TRBV5-1
d_call: NA
j_call: TRBJ2-7
clone_size: NA
cdr3_aa: CASSPGLNSYEQYF
cdr3_nt: TGCGCCAGCAGCCCGGGTCTTAACTCCTACGAGCAGTACTTC

v_call: TRBV7-2
d_call: TRBD2
j_call: TRBJ2-3
clone_size: few
cdr3_aa: CASSLLGRGTDTQYF
cdr3_nt: TGTGCCAGCAGCTTGTTGGGGAGGGGCACAGATACGCAGTATTTT

v_call: TRBV11-2
d_call: NA
j_call: TRBJ2-3
clone_size: once
cdr3_aa: CASSLDRDTQYF
cdr3_nt: TGTGCCAGCAGCTTAGATAGAGATACGCAGTATTTT

v_call: TRBV19
d_call: TRBD2
j_call: TRBJ2-5
clone_size: NA
cdr3_aa: CASSAAGLAEQETQYF
cdr3_nt: TGTGCCAGTAGTGCCGCGGGACTAGCGGAACAAGAGACCCAGTACTTC